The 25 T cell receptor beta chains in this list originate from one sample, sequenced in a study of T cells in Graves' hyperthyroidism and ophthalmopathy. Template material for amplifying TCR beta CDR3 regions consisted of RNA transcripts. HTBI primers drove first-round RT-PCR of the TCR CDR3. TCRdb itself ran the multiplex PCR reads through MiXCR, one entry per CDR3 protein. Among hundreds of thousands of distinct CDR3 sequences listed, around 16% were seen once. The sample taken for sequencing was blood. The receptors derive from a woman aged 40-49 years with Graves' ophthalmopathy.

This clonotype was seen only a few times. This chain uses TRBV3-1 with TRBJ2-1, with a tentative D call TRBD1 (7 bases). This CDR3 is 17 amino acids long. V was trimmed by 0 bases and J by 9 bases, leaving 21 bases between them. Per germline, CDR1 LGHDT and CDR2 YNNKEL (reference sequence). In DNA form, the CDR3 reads TGTGCCAGCAGCCAAGATTCGGGACTGACAGGGAGAAGTGAGCAGTTCTTC. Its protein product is CASSQDSGLTGRSEQFF.

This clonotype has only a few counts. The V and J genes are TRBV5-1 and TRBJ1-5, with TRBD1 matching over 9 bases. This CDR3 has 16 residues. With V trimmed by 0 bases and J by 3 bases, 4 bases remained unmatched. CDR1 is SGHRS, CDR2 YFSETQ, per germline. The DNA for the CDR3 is TGCGCCAGCAGCTTGGGACAGGGGGGATTCAATCAGCCCCAGCATTTT. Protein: CASSLGQGGFNQPQHF.

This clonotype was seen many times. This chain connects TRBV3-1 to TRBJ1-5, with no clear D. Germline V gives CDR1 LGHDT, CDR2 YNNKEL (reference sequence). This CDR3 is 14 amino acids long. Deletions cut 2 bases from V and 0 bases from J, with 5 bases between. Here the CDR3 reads CASSQSISNQPQHF. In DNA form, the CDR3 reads TGTGCCAGCAGCCAATCGATTAGCAATCAGCCCCAGCATTTT.

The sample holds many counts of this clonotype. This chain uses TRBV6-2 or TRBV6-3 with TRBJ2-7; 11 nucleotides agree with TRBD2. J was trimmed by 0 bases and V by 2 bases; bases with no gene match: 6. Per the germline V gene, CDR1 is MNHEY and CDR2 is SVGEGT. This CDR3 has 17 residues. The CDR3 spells CASSYETSGISSYEQYF. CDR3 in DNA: TGTGCCAGCAGTTACGAGACTAGCGGGATAAGCTCCTACGAGCAGTACTTC.

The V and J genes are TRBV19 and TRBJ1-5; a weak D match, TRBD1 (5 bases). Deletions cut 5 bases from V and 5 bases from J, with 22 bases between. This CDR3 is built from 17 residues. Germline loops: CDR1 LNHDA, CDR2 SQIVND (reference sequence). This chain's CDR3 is CASSPGTRGLGDQPQHF. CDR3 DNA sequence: TGTGCCAGTAGTCCCGGGACCCGAGGGCTAGGAGATCAGCCCCAGCATTTT.

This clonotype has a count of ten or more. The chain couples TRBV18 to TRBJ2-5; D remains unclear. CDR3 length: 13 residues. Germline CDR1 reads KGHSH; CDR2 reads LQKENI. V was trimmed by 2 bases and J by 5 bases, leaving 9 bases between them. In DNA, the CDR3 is TGTGCCAGCTCACCAAGAAGAATGGAGACCCAGTACTTC. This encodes CASSPRRMETQYF.

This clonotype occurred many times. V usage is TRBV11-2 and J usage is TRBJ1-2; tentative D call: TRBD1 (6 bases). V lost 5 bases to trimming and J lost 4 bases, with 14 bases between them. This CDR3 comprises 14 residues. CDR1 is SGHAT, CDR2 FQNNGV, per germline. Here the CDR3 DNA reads TGTGCCAGCAGCCGGGGGGGGCCCCCCTATGGCTACACCTTC. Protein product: CASSRGGPPYGYTF.

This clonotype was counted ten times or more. CDR3 DNA: TGTGCCAGCAGTCCCTCTGGGCAGGACCACTATGGCTACACCTTC. Protein: CASSPSGQDHYGYTF. The gene calls are TRBV28 and TRBJ1-2; D is unclear. The CDR3 is 15 amino acids. Germline CDR1 and CDR2: MDHEN and SYDVKM. Trimming left V 5 bases short and J 3 bases short, with 16 bases between.

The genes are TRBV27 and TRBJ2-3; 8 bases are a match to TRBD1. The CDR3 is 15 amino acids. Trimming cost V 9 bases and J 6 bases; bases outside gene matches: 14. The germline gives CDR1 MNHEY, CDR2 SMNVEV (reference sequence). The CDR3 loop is CASPKLGQGPDTQYF. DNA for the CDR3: TGTGCCAGTCCGAAACTAGGACAGGGTCCTGATACGCAGTATTTT.

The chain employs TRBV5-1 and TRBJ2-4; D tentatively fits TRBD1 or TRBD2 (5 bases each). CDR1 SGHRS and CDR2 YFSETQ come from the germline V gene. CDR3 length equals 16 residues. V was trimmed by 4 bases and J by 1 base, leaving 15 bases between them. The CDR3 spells CASSPGGTWAKNIQYF. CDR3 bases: TGCGCCAGCAGCCCTGGGGGTACCTGGGCCAAAAACATTCAGTACTTC.

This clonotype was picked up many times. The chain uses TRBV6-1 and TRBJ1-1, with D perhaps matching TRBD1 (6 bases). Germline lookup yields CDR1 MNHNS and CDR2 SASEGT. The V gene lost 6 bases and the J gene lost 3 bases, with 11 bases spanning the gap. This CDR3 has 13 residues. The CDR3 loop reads CASRRGFDTEAFF. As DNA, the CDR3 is TGTGCCAGCAGGAGGGGGTTCGACACTGAAGCTTTCTTT.

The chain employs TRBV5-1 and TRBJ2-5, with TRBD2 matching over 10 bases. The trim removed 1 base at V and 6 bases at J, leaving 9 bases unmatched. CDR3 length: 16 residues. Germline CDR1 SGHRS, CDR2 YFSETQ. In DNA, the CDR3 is TGCGCCAGCAGCTTGTTATCTAGCGGGGGCGACAAGACCCAGTACTTC. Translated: CASSLLSSGGDKTQYF.

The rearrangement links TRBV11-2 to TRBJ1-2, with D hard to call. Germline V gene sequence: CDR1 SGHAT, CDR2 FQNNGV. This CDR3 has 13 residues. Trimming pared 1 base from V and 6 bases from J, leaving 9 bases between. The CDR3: CASSLARADGYTF. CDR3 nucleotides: TGTGCCAGCAGCTTAGCTAGGGCGGATGGCTACACCTTC.

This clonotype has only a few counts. The CDR3 bases are TGTGCCAGCAGCTTGGCCCTCCGGGGGGGCCAAGAGACCCAGTACTTC. This translates into CASSLALRGGQETQYF. The chain has TRBV5-4 and TRBJ2-5; TRBD2 aligns across 8 bases. The germline V gene has CDR1 SGHNT and CDR2 YYREEE (reference sequence). J gave up 1 base and V 0 bases, and 5 bases lay outside the gene matches. This CDR3 has 16 amino acids.

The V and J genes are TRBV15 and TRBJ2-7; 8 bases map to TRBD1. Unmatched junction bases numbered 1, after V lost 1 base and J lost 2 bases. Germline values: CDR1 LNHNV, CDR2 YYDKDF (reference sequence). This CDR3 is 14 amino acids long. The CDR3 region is CATSRGQGPYEQYF. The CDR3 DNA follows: TGTGCCACCAGCAGAGGACAGGGGCCCTACGAGCAGTACTTC.

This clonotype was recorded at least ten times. CDR3 DNA: TGTGCCAGCAGTTTCGGGGGCCCGGATGAAAAACTGTTTTTT. Amino acid sequence: CASSFGGPDEKLFF. The chain couples TRBV12-3 or TRBV12-4 to TRBJ1-4, with a possible D match to TRBD1 (6 bases). The CDR3 sequence is 14 residues long. Trimming took 3 bases from V and 6 from J, leaving 11 bases between them.

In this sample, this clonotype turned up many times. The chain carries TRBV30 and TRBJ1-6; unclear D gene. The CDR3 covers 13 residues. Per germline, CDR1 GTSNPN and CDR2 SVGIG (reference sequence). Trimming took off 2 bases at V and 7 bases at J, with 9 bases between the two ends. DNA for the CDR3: TGTGCCTGGAGTACGTATTCCAATTCACCCCTCCACTTT. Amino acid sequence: CAWSTYSNSPLHF.

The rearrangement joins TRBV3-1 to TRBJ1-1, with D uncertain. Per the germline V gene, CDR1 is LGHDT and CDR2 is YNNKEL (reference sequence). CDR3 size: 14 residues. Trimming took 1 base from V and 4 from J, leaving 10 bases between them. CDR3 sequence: CASSQGRARTEAFF. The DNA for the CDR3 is TGTGCCAGCAGCCAAGGGAGAGCGCGCACTGAAGCTTTCTTT.

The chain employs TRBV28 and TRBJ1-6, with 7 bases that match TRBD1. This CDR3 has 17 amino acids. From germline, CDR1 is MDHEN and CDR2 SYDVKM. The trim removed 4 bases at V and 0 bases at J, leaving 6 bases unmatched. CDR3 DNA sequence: TGTGCCAGCAGTTCACCGGGACAGAGCTCCTATAATTCACCCCTCCACTTT. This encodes CASSSPGQSSYNSPLHF.

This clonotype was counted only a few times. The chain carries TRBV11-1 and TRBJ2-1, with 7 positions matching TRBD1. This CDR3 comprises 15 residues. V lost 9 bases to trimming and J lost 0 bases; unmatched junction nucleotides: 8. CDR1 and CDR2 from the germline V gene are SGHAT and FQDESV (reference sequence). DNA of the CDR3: TGTGCCAGTAGTCAGGGGGAGAGCTCCTACAATGAGCAGTTCTTC. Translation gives CASSQGESSYNEQFF.

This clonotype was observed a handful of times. DNA of the CDR3: TGTGCCAGCAGTGAAAATGTGAGACTAGCGGCCACCGGGGAGCTGTTTTTT. It specifies CASSENVRLAATGELFF. The rearrangement joins TRBV6-1 to TRBJ2-2; 9 nucleotides match TRBD2. The CDR3 runs 17 residues. Germline trimming cut 2 bases from V and 4 bases from J; bases unmatched to any gene: 8. Germline CDR1 reads MNHNS; CDR2 reads SASEGT.

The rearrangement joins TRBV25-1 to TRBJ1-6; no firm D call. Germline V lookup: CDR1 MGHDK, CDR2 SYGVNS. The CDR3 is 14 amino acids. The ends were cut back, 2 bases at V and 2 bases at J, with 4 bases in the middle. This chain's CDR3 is CASSEGAYNSPLHF. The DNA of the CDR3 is TGTGCCAGCAGTGAAGGGGCCTATAATTCACCCCTCCACTTT.

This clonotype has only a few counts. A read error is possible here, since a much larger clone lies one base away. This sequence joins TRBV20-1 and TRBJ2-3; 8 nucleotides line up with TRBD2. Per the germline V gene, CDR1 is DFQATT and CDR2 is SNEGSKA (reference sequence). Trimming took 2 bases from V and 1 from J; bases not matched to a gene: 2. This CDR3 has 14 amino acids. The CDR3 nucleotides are TGCAGTGCTAGATCGGGGGGGGGCACAGATACGCAGTATTTT. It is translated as CSARSGGGTDTQYF.

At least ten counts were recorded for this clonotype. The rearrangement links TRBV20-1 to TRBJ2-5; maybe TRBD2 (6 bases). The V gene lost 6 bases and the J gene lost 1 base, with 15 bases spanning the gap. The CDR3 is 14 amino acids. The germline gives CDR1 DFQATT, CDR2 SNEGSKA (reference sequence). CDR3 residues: CSAPWRGLQETQYF. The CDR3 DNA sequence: TGCAGTGCCCCGTGGCGGGGACTCCAAGAGACCCAGTACTTC.

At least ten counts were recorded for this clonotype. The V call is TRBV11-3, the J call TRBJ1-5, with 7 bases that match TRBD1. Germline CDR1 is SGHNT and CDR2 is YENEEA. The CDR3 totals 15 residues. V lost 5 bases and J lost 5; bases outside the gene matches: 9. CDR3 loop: CASSTTGKVHQPQHF. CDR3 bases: TGTGCCAGCAGCACGACAGGGAAGGTCCATCAGCCCCAGCATTTT.